This T cell receptor beta chain was sequenced during a study of T cells after yellow fever vaccination. The germline V gene encodes CDR1 SGHTA and CDR2 FQGNSA. V lost 5 bases and J 1 base, leaving 19 bases between the germline ends. This CDR3 is 17 amino acids long. This clonotype was counted many times. TCRdb reanalysed the 5' RACE reads using MiXCR and keeps one entry per CDR3 protein. The repertoire holds about 30,000 distinct CDR3 sequences, with 6.3% as singletons. V is TRBV7-2 and J is TRBJ2-3, with no clear D. This specimen consisted of PBMCs, either bulk or a sorted T-cell subset (CD4+, CD8+, memory, or dextramer-sorted; not recorded which), obtained on the day of the yellow fever booster vaccination. This clonotype originated in a man aged 25-40 years who received the YFV17D yellow fever vaccine. The CDR3: CASSPRHRALRTDTQYF. Here the CDR3 DNA reads TGTGCCAGCAGCCCAAGACATCGGGCCCTTCGCACAGATACGCAGTATTTT.